The 14 T cell receptor beta chains reported below all come from one sample, sequenced in a study of blood T cell repertoires in COVID-19. The protocol was immunoSEQ multiplex PCR, while the TCRdb copy is restricted to in-frame clones and leaves out a portion. Of about 150,000 clones detected, over 70% appear once; the ten largest clones hold 5.5% to 7.5%. The sample comprised peripheral blood. The source of these receptors is an elderly man with acute or convalescent COVID-19.

The chain employs TRBV18 and TRBJ2-2; weak D call: TRBD1 (6 bases). V was trimmed by 6 bases and J by 1 base, leaving 15 bases between them. The CDR3 spans 16 residues. Germline assignment: CDR1 KGHSH and CDR2 LQKENI. CDR3 protein: CASSRQGTLNTGELFF. DNA for the CDR3: TGTGCCAGCTCCCGTCAGGGGACACTGAACACCGGGGAGCTGTTTTTT.

This rearrangement joins TRBV30 to TRBJ2-7; D may be TRBD2 (5 bases). The CDR3 consists of 12 residues. V was clipped by 4 bases and J by 7 bases, with 14 bases between them. Germline CDR1 and CDR2: GTSNPN and SVGIG (reference sequence). The CDR3, as DNA: TGTGCCTGGATGGGAGTATTTGGGGAGCAGTACTTC. It is translated as CAWMGVFGEQYF. The variable domain in full, with the rest retrieved from reference TRBV30 and TRBJ2-7, is SQTIHQWPATLVQPVGSPLSLECTVEGTSNPNLYWYRQAAGRGLQLLFYSVGIGQISSEVPQNLSASRPQDRQFILSSKKLLLSDSGFYLCAWMGVFGEQYFGPGTRLTVT.

V usage is TRBV19 and J usage is TRBJ2-7; 7 bases line up with TRBD1. The germline gives CDR1 LNHDA, CDR2 SQIVND (reference sequence). The V segment lost 5 bases and the J segment 6 bases; nucleotides outside the gene matches: 7. This CDR3 is built from 13 residues. This chain's CDR3 is CASSQFNRGEQYF. The CDR3 DNA reads as TGTGCCAGTAGTCAATTCAACAGGGGCGAGCAGTACTTC.

The chain uses TRBV6-6 and TRBJ2-7; maybe TRBD1 (6 bases). From germline, CDR1 is MNHNY and CDR2 SVGAGI (reference sequence). The CDR3 has 13 residues. The ends were cut back, 6 bases at V and 2 bases at J, with 11 bases in the middle. CDR3 in DNA: TGTGCCAGCAGCCCAGGACAGACCTACGAGCAGTACTTC. Translated: CASSPGQTYEQYF.

This clone was recorded once. The chain uses TRBV3-1 (or the pseudogene TRBV3-2) and TRBJ2-1; possibly TRBD2 for D (6 bases). V lost 5 bases and J lost 9, with 26 bases in between. The CDR3 has 17 amino acids. Germline values: CDR1 LGHDT, CDR2 YNNKEL (reference sequence). The DNA for the CDR3 is TGTGCCAGCAGCTTTGGGACTGTTCGAAAAGGGGTCGGTGAGCAGTTCTTC. Protein product: CASSFGTVRKGVGEQFF.

This chain links TRBV7-9 with TRBJ1-2, with 11 nucleotides matching TRBD1. This CDR3 region has 17 residues. The ends lost 6 bases at V and 8 bases at J; junction bases unmatched: 17. In germline, CDR1 is SEHNR, CDR2 FQNEAQ (reference sequence). The CDR3 DNA reads as TGTGCCAGCAGTCCCTCCCTCGGGGACAGGGGGATCGTCGGCTACACCTTC. Protein product: CASSPSLGDRGIVGYTF.

The chain combines TRBV28 with TRBJ2-2; the match to TRBD2 covers 12 bases. V lost 7 bases to trimming and J lost 6 bases; unmatched junction nucleotides: 6. This CDR3 is built from 15 residues. Per the germline V gene, CDR1 is MDHEN and CDR2 is SYDVKM. The CDR3: CASNKRLAGAGELFF. CDR3 in DNA: TGTGCCAGCAACAAGAGACTAGCGGGAGCCGGGGAGCTGTTTTTT.

This sequence joins TRBV18 and TRBJ2-5, with D tentatively TRBD1 (6 bases). The CDR3 consists of 14 residues. CDR1 and CDR2 (germline): KGHSH, LQKENI. Trimming shortened V by 3 bases and J by 4 bases, and 12 bases separated the two germline ends. CDR3 amino acids: CASSPIQGGETQYF. CDR3 in DNA: TGTGCCAGCTCACCCATACAGGGTGGAGAGACCCAGTACTTC.

The V call is TRBV2, the J call TRBJ2-7; D uncertain. CDR3 size: 12 residues. The germline V gene has CDR1 SNHLY and CDR2 FYNNEI. Trimming shortened V by 2 bases and J by 3 bases, and 5 bases separated the two germline ends. The CDR3 spells CASSEQRYEQYF. Here the CDR3 DNA reads TGTGCCAGCAGTGAACAGCGCTACGAGCAGTACTTC.

The chain uses TRBV2 and TRBJ1-5; 10 bases map to TRBD1. With V trimmed by 6 bases and J by 4 bases, 6 bases remained unmatched. Germline V lookup: CDR1 SNHLY, CDR2 FYNNEI. This CDR3 contains 15 residues. In DNA, the CDR3 is TGTGCCAGCAGGGGGGACAGGGGACAAAATCAGCCCCAGCATTTT. Translation: CASRGDRGQNQPQHF.

The V and J genes are TRBV19 and TRBJ2-1; 7 bases fit TRBD1. The CDR3 extends over 19 amino acids. Germline lookup yields CDR1 LNHDA and CDR2 SQIVND (reference sequence). Trimming cost V 9 bases and J 12 bases; bases outside gene matches: 32. The CDR3 region has the DNA TGTGCCAGCCAAGTCTACGGGACCCCGGCGGACAGGACTTCTCTCGGGCAGTTCTTC. Its protein is CASQVYGTPADRTSLGQFF.

The chain employs TRBV6-2 or TRBV6-3 and TRBJ1-3, with D maybe TRBD1 (5 bases). V was cut by 0 bases and J by 0 bases, with 6 bases left in between. Germline V lookup: CDR1 MNHEY, CDR2 SVGEGT. CDR3 length: 15 amino acids. CDR3 nucleotide sequence: TGTGCCAGCAGTTACTCAGGGGTCTCTGGAAACACCATATATTTT. The encoded protein is CASSYSGVSGNTIYF.

This chain links TRBV5-1 with TRBJ2-5, with 8 bases lining up with TRBD1. The V gene end was trimmed by 4 bases and the J gene end by 3 bases; junction bases not matched to a gene: 11. Germline CDR1 is SGHRS and CDR2 is YFSETQ. CDR3 length equals 16 residues. The DNA for the CDR3 is TGCGCCAGCAGCGAATTAGGACAGGGAGCTAAAGAGACCCAGTACTTC. It yields the protein CASSELGQGAKETQYF.

The rearrangement joins TRBV9 to TRBJ1-1; TRBD1 agrees at 8 bases. The V and J ends lost 4 bases and 3 bases, in that order; junction bases with no gene match: 8. CDR3 length equals 15 residues. Germline V CDR1 and CDR2: SGDLS, YYNGEE. CDR3: CASSPTTGVHTEAFF. For the CDR3, the DNA is TGTGCCAGCAGCCCGACGACAGGGGTCCACACTGAAGCTTTCTTT. The full variable domain, in which reference TRBV9 and TRBJ1-1 provide the parts outside the CDR3, is DSGVTQTPKHLITATGQRVTLRCSPRSGDLSVYWYQQSLDQGLQFLIQYYNGEERAKGNILERFSAQQFPDLHSELNLSSLELGDSALYFCASSPTTGVHTEAFFGQGTRLTVV.